The 19 T cell receptor beta chains presented below share a single source sample, sequenced in a study of regulatory T cells in long-lasting Graves disease. The time point was: newly diagnosed GD, antithyroid drugs for less than 3 months. The TCR library was made from RNA that had been extracted from PBMCs in TRIzol. According to the study, TCR beta libraries were built with iRepertoire HTBI primers and CDR3-region Arm-PCR. TCRdb passed the multiplex PCR reads through MiXCR, listing each CDR3 protein once. The repertoire has 680,000 or so distinct CDR3 sequences, about 15% of them found once; the top ten carry around a sixth. This same sample was also taken into another study, of T cells in Graves' hyperthyroidism and ophthalmopathy.

The material sequenced was peripheral blood mononuclear cells (PBMCs), taken at new diagnosis, from a patient treated with antithyroid drugs. These TCRs come from a woman aged 25 to 39 with Graves disease.

This chain links TRBV29-1 with TRBJ2-3; D is possibly TRBD1 (5 bases). The CDR3 sequence is 14 residues long. Trimming removed 6 bases at V and 7 bases at J, with 20 bases between. Germline V gene lookup returns CDR1 SQVTM and CDR2 ANQGSEA. The CDR3 region has the DNA TGCAGCGTAATGCAATTGGACACATACAATACGCAGTATTTT. It specifies CSVMQLDTYNTQYF.

As to this clonotype: A much larger clonotype is one base distant, so this may be a read error. The chain recombines TRBV28 with TRBJ1-5; unclear D gene. Trimming cost V 5 bases and J 4 bases, with 9 bases left between them. CDR3 length: 13 residues. Germline CDR1 is MDHEN and CDR2 is SYDVKM. CDR3 region: CASSRANNQPQHF. CDR3 in DNA: TGTGCCAGCAGTCGGGCGAATAATCAGCCCCAGCATTTT. Complete variable domain (other parts from reference TRBV28 and TRBJ1-5): DVKVTQSSRYLVKRTGEKVFLECVQDMDHENMFWYRQDPGLGLRLIYFSYDVKMKEKGDIPEGYSVSREKKERFSLILESASTNQTSMYLCASSRANNQPQHFGDGTRLSIL.

This clonotype came up many times. The chain joins TRBV15 to TRBJ2-7; a possible D gene is TRBD2 (5 bases). The length of the CDR3 is 14 residues. Germline V gene data show CDR1 as LNHNV and CDR2 as YYDKDF (reference sequence). Trimming cost V 4 bases and J 0 bases, with 10 bases left between them. The CDR3 DNA sequence: TGTGCCACCAGCACCAGCGGTTCCTCCTACGAGCAGTACTTC. Translation: CATSTSGSSYEQYF.

This clonotype was counted at least ten times. The chain uses TRBV6-5 and TRBJ1-2; 7 bases match TRBD1. Looked up from germline, CDR1 is MNHEY and CDR2 is SVGAGI. The V and J ends lost 4 bases and 2 bases, in that order; junction bases with no gene match: 4. This CDR3 is built from 14 residues. Written as DNA, the CDR3 is TGTGCCAGCAGTTCGGACAGGTTCAACTATGGCTACACCTTC. It yields the protein CASSSDRFNYGYTF.

This sequence joins TRBV19 and TRBJ1-2; D ambiguous. The CDR3 loop spans 17 amino acids. CDR1 and CDR2 (germline): LNHDA, SQIVND (reference sequence). V was pared by 1 base and J by 1 base, with 16 bases between. The DNA for the CDR3 is TGTGCCAGTAGTATAGCCAACGACCCTGGAAGTAACTATGGCTACACCTTC. It translates to CASSIANDPGSNYGYTF. Based on the CDR3 plus reference TRBV19 and TRBJ1-2, the full variable domain is DGGITQSPKYLFRKEGQNVTLSCEQNLNHDAMYWYRQDPGQGLRLIYYSQIVNDFQKGDIAEGYSVSREKKESFPLTVTSAQKNPTAFYLCASSIANDPGSNYGYTFGSGTRLTVV.

This clonotype has ten or more counts. The chain is built from TRBV28 and TRBJ1-2; D gene ambiguous. V gave up 3 bases and J gave up 4 bases, with 12 bases separating them. CDR1 MDHEN and CDR2 SYDVKM come from the germline V gene. The CDR3 consists of 14 residues. CDR3 loop: CASSFEVPGYGYTF. CDR3 bases: TGTGCCAGCAGTTTTGAGGTTCCGGGCTATGGCTACACCTTC.

This clonotype was counted ten times or more. V is TRBV5-1 and J is TRBJ2-3; D is unclear. This CDR3 comprises 13 residues. Germline CDR1 and CDR2: SGHRS and YFSETQ. V lost 4 bases to trimming and J lost 3 bases, with 9 bases between them. The CDR3 DNA sequence: TGCGCCAGCAGCGCAGGAAAGACAGATACGCAGTATTTT. This gives the protein CASSAGKTDTQYF.

The table lists this clonotype with a few counts. The chain has TRBV29-1 and TRBJ2-3; maybe TRBD2 (6 bases). CDR1 is SQVTM and CDR2 is ANQGSEA in the germline V gene. CDR3 length: 14 amino acids. Trimming took 7 bases from V and 0 from J, leaving 14 bases between them. CDR3 DNA sequence: TGCAGCGCGAGACTAGGGATTAGCACAGATACGCAGTATTTT. Its protein is CSARLGISTDTQYF.

This clonotype was counted a few times. The chain recombines TRBV27 with TRBJ2-1; D possibly corresponds to TRBD2 (5 bases). Germline-derived CDR1 and CDR2 are MNHEY and SMNVEV (reference sequence). The CDR3 extends over 13 amino acids. V was trimmed by 4 bases and J by 10 bases, leaving 14 bases between them. The DNA for the CDR3 is TGTGCCAGCAGTTCGGACGGTGGGGAGGAGCAGTTCTTC. Its protein product is CASSSDGGEEQFF.

With respect to this clonotype: A much larger clonotype is one base distant, so this may be a read error. This chain uses TRBV7-3 with TRBJ2-3; 7 bases line up with TRBD1. The CDR3 extends over 13 amino acids. Looked up from germline, CDR1 is SGHTA and CDR2 is FQGTGA. DNA of the CDR3: TGTACCAGCAGCACAGGGGTGGTAGATACGCAGTATTTT. It codes for CTSSTGVVDTQYF.

This chain's CDR3 is CASHGQGRQPQHF. CDR3 DNA sequence: TGTGCCAGCCACGGACAGGGTAGGCAGCCCCAGCATTTT. The rearrangement links TRBV28 to TRBJ1-5, with 8 bases matching TRBD1. Germline loops: CDR1 MDHEN, CDR2 SYDVKM. The trim removed 8 bases at V and 7 bases at J, leaving 7 bases unmatched. This CDR3 is 13 amino acids long.

V gene TRBV2 combines with J gene TRBJ2-3; 9 nucleotides match TRBD1. CDR1 and CDR2 from the germline V gene are SNHLY and FYNNEI. The CDR3 consists of 14 residues. The V and J ends lost 9 bases and 8 bases, in that order; junction bases with no gene match: 12. The CDR3 bases are TGTGCCAGGGCCGGGACAGGGACCTCGGCTACGCAGTATTTT. It is translated as CARAGTGTSATQYF.

This clonotype has a count of ten or more. The chain combines TRBV6-1 with TRBJ2-5; possible D gene TRBD1, 6 bases. This CDR3 is 15 amino acids long. Germline V gene sequence: CDR1 MNHNS, CDR2 SASEGT. V gave up 9 bases and J gave up 5 bases, with 22 bases separating them. The CDR3 reads CASRFRYRDPETQYF. The DNA for the CDR3 is TGTGCCAGTCGGTTTCGGTACAGGGATCCGGAGACCCAGTACTTC.

The chain has TRBV6-5 and TRBJ2-6, with TRBD2 identical over 9 bases. Germline lookup yields CDR1 MNHEY and CDR2 SVGAGI. The CDR3 has 18 amino acids. The V and J ends lost 3 bases and 2 bases, in that order; junction bases with no gene match: 8. Written as DNA, the CDR3 is TGTGCCAGCAGTTATGTTAGCGGGAGAGGACCTGGGGCCAACGTCCTGACTTTC. Encoded protein: CASSYVSGRGPGANVLTF.

In this sample, this clonotype turned up many times. This sequence joins TRBV5-1 and TRBJ2-1, with D tentatively TRBD2 (6 bases). The CDR3 has 15 amino acids. Germline CDR1 SGHRS, CDR2 YFSETQ. The V end lost 4 bases, the J end lost 0 bases, and 11 bases lay between the germline ends. The CDR3 coding sequence is TGCGCCAGCAGCCCTTCGACTAGCTCCTACAATGAGCAGTTCTTC. It codes for CASSPSTSSYNEQFF.

Turning to this clonotype: This may come from a read error, since a much larger clone is one base off. V is TRBV28 and J is TRBJ2-2; 9 bases agree with TRBD2. This CDR3 has 15 amino acids. Germline V gene data show CDR1 as MDHEN and CDR2 as SYDVKM. CDR3: CASSLPVGLAGELSF. CDR3 DNA: TGTGCCAGCAGTTTACCCGTGGGACTAGCCGGGGAGCTGTCTTTT.

The chain employs TRBV24-1 and TRBJ2-3, with D hard to call. The CDR3 consists of 12 residues. From germline, CDR1 is KGHDR and CDR2 SFDVKD. V was shortened by 0 bases and J by 4 bases, with 1 base between the two germline ends. The CDR3: CATSDLSDTQYF. CDR3 bases: TGTGCCACCAGTGATTTGTCAGATACGCAGTATTTT.

A few counts support this clonotype. This rearrangement joins TRBV9 to TRBJ2-7, with D possibly being TRBD2 (6 bases). This CDR3 comprises 15 residues. Germline V gene lookup returns CDR1 SGDLS and CDR2 YYNGEE. Trimming stripped 3 bases from V and 5 bases from J, with 18 bases between. The CDR3 reads CASSALGRDLDEQYF. The CDR3 DNA is TGTGCCAGCAGCGCCCTGGGACGGGACTTGGACGAGCAGTACTTC.

This clonotype was recorded many times. The genes are TRBV12-3 or TRBV12-4 and TRBJ1-2; the D is unclear. This CDR3 has 12 amino acids. Trimming stripped 6 bases from V and 7 bases from J, with 12 bases between. The CDR3 sequence is CASRHGEVGYTF. The CDR3 DNA reads TGTGCCAGCAGACACGGTGAGGTTGGCTACACCTTC.